This entry features one T cell receptor (beta chain) sequence. Its ends do not fully match the called genes, so a read error is possible. The sample holds other DNA sequences that translate to the same CDR3. The CDR3 length is 14 residues. Germline V lookup: CDR1 LNHDA, CDR2 SQIVND (reference sequence). Authors' data handling: Estimates of nucleated cell counts were drawn from the amplification of reference gene primers. The repertoire was sequenced with immunoSEQ multiplex PCR; TCRdb's copy has only in-frame clones and lacks some. Clonal size and the V and J genes are those of that table, whereas D and trimming came from the DNA. The sample holds about 110,000 clones; around 86% are singletons and the top ten take around 4.6%. The data stem from a study of blood T cell repertoires in COVID-19. Looking at the study overall: Italy, Spain and the United States were the sources of the convalescent and acute COVID-19 samples. T cells, B-cell-depleted T cells, or PBMCs provided the cDNA or gDNA that served as material.

The TCR was taken from a middle-aged man with acute or convalescent COVID-19. The rearrangement uses TRBV19 and TRBJ1-1; 7 bases fit TRBD1. Sequenced material: peripheral blood. CDR3 sequence (DNA): TGTGCCAGTAGTATTTCAGGGGGAGACACTGAAGCCTTCTTT. Translated: CASSISGGDTEAFF.